This TCR beta chain was retrieved from a study of molecular identifiers for immune sequencing clone quantification. TCRdb fed the PCR reads into MiXCR, producing one record per CDR3 protein. The data contain some 320,000 distinct CDR3 sequences, 20% to 25% of them seen just once; the ten biggest clones take up more than 0.8%. Worth noting for this clonotype: A clone one base away is much larger, so this may be a read error. The CDR3 ends on some other residue instead of the conserved phenylalanine or tryptophan, so this is likely a read error.

Trimming cost V 4 bases and J 3 bases; bases outside gene matches: 4. Germline assignment: CDR1 SGDLS and CDR2 YYNGEE. The CDR3 loop spans 13 amino acids. This chain connects TRBV9 to TRBJ2-7, with 7 bases identical to TRBD1. Sequencing was carried out using naive CD8+ T cells from blood, with Jurkat cell RNA spiked in. Subset given: FACS-sorted CD8+CD4-CCR7+CD45RA+ naive T cells. This receptor was taken from a human donor in good health. Some libraries in this study had Jurkat cell RNA spiked in. This CDR3 is CASSRDSLYEQYL. For the CDR3, the DNA is TGTGCCAGCAGCCGGGACAGCCTCTACGAGCAGTACCTC.